Sequencing of this TCR beta chain was carried out in a study of T cells in Graves' hyperthyroidism and ophthalmopathy. Study summary: Blood from the periphery was taken at initial diagnosis, before any treatment.

Every diagnosis used clinical symptoms, serum thyroxine and TRAb, thyroid ultrasound and orbital computed tomography. CDR3 length equals 17 residues. Per germline, CDR1 MGHRA and CDR2 YSYEKL. With V trimmed by 1 base and J by 3 bases, 3 bases remained unmatched. Study-wide results and caveats: Blood samples included most of the expanded thyroid clonotypes exceeding 0.001.

About this clonotype: The antigen is not known.

TCR beta CDR3 sequences were amplified from RNA transcripts. During a first-round RT-PCR of the TCR CDR3, the HTBI primer set was used. TCRdb re-analysed the multiplex PCR reads in MiXCR, keeping a single row per CDR3 protein. The sample contains approximately 610,000 distinct CDR3 sequences, over 12% of which appear only once. The rearrangement joins TRBV4-1 to TRBJ2-2, with 12 bases that match TRBD2. The sequenced material came from blood. The sequence derives from a woman aged 40-49 years with Graves' ophthalmopathy. In DNA, the CDR3 is TGCGCCAGCAGCCAAGGGAGACTAGCGGGAGACACCGGGGAGCTGTTTTTT. Translation gives CASSQGRLAGDTGELFF.